The 28 T cell receptor beta chains below were found in one sample sequenced in a study of blood T cell repertoires in COVID-19. Only in-frame clones appear in the TCRdb table, and some are missing; sequencing was by immunoSEQ multiplex PCR. This table has some 19,000 clones, about 82% appearing once. What was sequenced was peripheral blood. The receptors stem from a man older than 75 with acute or convalescent COVID-19.

The chain couples TRBV18 to TRBJ1-5; 9 nucleotides line up with TRBD1. Germline-derived CDR1 and CDR2 are KGHSH and LQKENI. The CDR3 has 15 amino acids. The J segment lost 5 bases and the V segment lost 5 bases, leaving 7 bases of the junction unmatched. The CDR3 sequence is CASSTGQGPDQPQHF. Written as DNA, the CDR3 is TGTGCCAGCTCAACCGGACAGGGGCCTGATCAGCCCCAGCATTTT.

This chain joins TRBV14 and TRBJ1-2, with no clear D. The ends were cut back, 3 bases at V and 8 bases at J, with 10 bases in the middle. CDR1 and CDR2 (germline): SGHDN, FVKESK. There are 12 residues in the CDR3. CDR3: CASSHFAGGYTF. The CDR3 coding sequence is TGTGCCAGCAGCCATTTCGCCGGGGGCTACACCTTC.

The chain combines TRBV7-3 with TRBJ2-1; 8 bases agree with TRBD1. CDR1 and CDR2 (germline): SGHTA, FQGTGA. There are 13 residues in the CDR3. V was pared by 4 bases and J by 9 bases, with 5 bases of the junction left unmatched. This chain's CDR3 is CASSSAGTGEQFF. The CDR3 DNA reads TGTGCCAGCAGCTCCGCCGGGACAGGTGAGCAGTTCTTC. Full variable domain (remainder filled in from reference TRBV7-3 and TRBJ2-1): GAGVSQTPSNKVTEKGKYVELRCDPISGHTALYWYRQSLGQGPEFLIYFQGTGAADDSGLPNDRFFAVRPEGSVSTLKIQRTERGDSAVYLCASSSAGTGEQFFGPGTRLTVL.

This clone was picked up one time. V and J are TRBV9 and TRBJ1-4; D not certain. Germline V CDR1 and CDR2: SGDLS, YYNGEE. The CDR3 covers 15 residues. V was clipped by 3 bases and J by 3 bases, with 12 bases between them. The CDR3 loop is CASSAGYLANEKLFF. In nucleotides, the CDR3 is TGTGCCAGCAGCGCGGGGTACTTAGCTAATGAAAAACTGTTTTTT.

This clone came up a few times. The chain couples TRBV9 to TRBJ1-6, with unresolved D. The V gene's germline CDR1 is SGDLS and CDR2 YYNGEE. Trimming stripped 4 bases from V and 2 bases from J, with 13 bases between. The length of the CDR3 is 16 residues. DNA of the CDR3: TGTGCCAGCAGCCCCTGGGCAGACGCCTATAATTCACCCCTCCACTTT. Amino acids: CASSPWADAYNSPLHF.

The chain employs TRBV28 and TRBJ2-1, with 8 bases aligning to TRBD2. The CDR3 is 13 amino acids. Germline loops: CDR1 MDHEN, CDR2 SYDVKM. J lost 2 bases, V lost 10 bases, and 4 bases had no gene match. This CDR3 is CATGGGPYNEQFF. CDR3 DNA: TGTGCCACCGGGGGGGGCCCCTACAATGAGCAGTTCTTC.

This clone was detected only once. The chain joins TRBV5-4 to TRBJ2-7; D gene ambiguous. Germline V gene sequence: CDR1 SGHNT, CDR2 YYREEE (reference sequence). The germline V and J ends were trimmed by 4 bases and 2 bases, with 16 bases remaining between them. The CDR3 length is 15 residues. The CDR3 DNA is TGTGCCAGCAGCCCAAGCCCGGGTCCAGCCTACGAGCAGTACTTC. It specifies CASSPSPGPAYEQYF. The whole variable domain, remainder taken from reference TRBV5-4 and TRBJ2-7, is ETGVTQSPTHLIKTRGQQVTLRCSSQSGHNTVSWYQQALGQGPQFIFQYYREEENGRGNFPPRFSGLQFPNYSSELNVNALELDDSALYLCASSPSPGPAYEQYFGPGTRLTVT.

By share, this clone counts as hyperexpanded. At one boundary the junction diverges from the germline segment, which might be a read error. The rearrangement uses TRBV5-6 and TRBJ1-2; D gene ambiguous. The CDR3 has 10 amino acids. Germline lookup yields CDR1 SGHDT and CDR2 YYEEEE. CDR3 region: CASSPSRAHF. DNA of the CDR3: TGTGCCAGCAGCCCCTCTAGAGCCCACTTC.

V and J are TRBV28 and TRBJ1-5, with 10 bases lining up with TRBD1. Trimming took 3 bases from V and 2 from J; bases not matched to a gene: 10. Germline V lookup: CDR1 MDHEN, CDR2 SYDVKM. This CDR3 has 18 amino acids. CDR3 DNA sequence: TGTGCCAGCAGTTTGGGGCGGGACAGGGGCCGGGGCAATCAGCCCCAGCATTTT. This encodes CASSLGRDRGRGNQPQHF.

J is TRBJ2-2 and V is TRBV3-1 (or the pseudogene TRBV3-2); possible D gene TRBD2, 5 bases. The CDR3 totals 15 residues. Germline V lookup: CDR1 LGHDT, CDR2 YNNKEL (reference sequence). The ends were cut back, 3 bases at V and 4 bases at J, with 12 bases in the middle. In DNA, the CDR3 is TGTGCCAGCAGCCAGAGACGGACTTCCACCGGGGAGCTGTTTTTT. Translating it yields CASSQRRTSTGELFF.

The chain has TRBV12-3 or TRBV12-4 and TRBJ1-2; unclear D gene. Trimming removed 0 bases at V and 4 bases at J, with 3 bases between. The CDR3 spans 12 residues. CDR3 loop: CASSLASYGYTF. CDR3 DNA: TGTGCCAGCAGTTTAGCCTCCTATGGCTACACCTTC.

The chain uses TRBV2 and TRBJ1-1; 11 bases match TRBD1. CDR3 length: 16 residues. Germline V gene lookup returns CDR1 SNHLY and CDR2 FYNNEI. The V segment lost 6 bases and the J segment 0 bases; nucleotides outside the gene matches: 6. Here the CDR3 DNA reads TGTGCCAGCAGGGGACAGGGGGGAATGCTGAACACTGAAGCTTTCTTT. Translating gives CASRGQGGMLNTEAFF.

This clone was seen more than once but under ten times. This chain links TRBV28 with TRBJ2-5; weak D call: TRBD1 (6 bases). The germline CDR1 and CDR2 sequences are MDHEN and SYDVKM. V lost 6 bases and J lost 4, with 21 bases in between. This CDR3 comprises 16 residues. The CDR3: CASSLEIVGAGETQYF. The CDR3 DNA follows: TGTGCCAGCAGCCTGGAAATTGTGGGGGCGGGAGAGACCCAGTACTTC.

The chain links TRBV5-4 to TRBJ1-4, with D maybe TRBD1 (6 bases). The CDR3 extends over 17 amino acids. V was pared by 1 base and J by 4 bases, with 17 bases between. From germline, CDR1 is SGHNT and CDR2 YYREEE (reference sequence). The CDR3 coding sequence is TGTGCCAGCAGCTTGTCGGGGGGGGCAGGCCTTAATGAAAAACTGTTTTTT. This gives the protein CASSLSGGAGLNEKLFF.

J is TRBJ2-3 and V is TRBV7-3, with D possibly matching TRBD2 (6 bases). CDR3 length equals 16 residues. The germline gives CDR1 SGHTA, CDR2 FQGTGA. Trimming cost V 2 bases and J 1 base, with 13 bases left between them. DNA for the CDR3: TGTGCCAGCAGCTTAGGTGCGGGGCTGGGCACAGATACGCAGTATTTT. Amino acid sequence: CASSLGAGLGTDTQYF. Full variable domain (rest looked up from reference TRBV7-3 and TRBJ2-3): GAGVSQTPSNKVTEKGKYVELRCDPISGHTALYWYRQSLGQGPEFLIYFQGTGAADDSGLPNDRFFAVRPEGSVSTLKIQRTERGDSAVYLCASSLGAGLGTDTQYFGPGTRLTVL.

Details on this clone: The same CDR3 can be traced to other DNA sequences in this sample. The genes are TRBV7-2 and TRBJ2-4; 7 bases are shared with TRBD2. The V gene end was trimmed by 3 bases and the J gene end by 2 bases; junction bases not matched to a gene: 1. The CDR3 contains 14 residues. The germline V gene has CDR1 SGHTA and CDR2 FQGNSA. The CDR3 loop is CASSLGGSKNIQYF. The CDR3 DNA is TGTGCCAGCAGCTTGGGGGGGTCCAAAAACATTCAGTACTTC. The whole variable domain, remainder taken from reference TRBV7-2 and TRBJ2-4, is GAGVSQSPSNKVTEKGKDVELRCDPISGHTALYWYRQSLGQGLEFLIYFQGNSAPDKSGLPSDRFSAERTGGSVSTLTIQRTQQEDSAVYLCASSLGGSKNIQYFGAGTRLSVL.

V gene TRBV4-3 combines with J gene TRBJ1-2, with 8 bases matching TRBD1. Germline CDR1 is LGHNA and CDR2 is YSLEER. This CDR3 spans 12 amino acids. The V and J ends lost 1 base and 14 bases, in that order; junction bases with no gene match: 6. This CDR3 reads CASSQASDRVTF. DNA of the CDR3: TGCGCCAGCAGCCAAGCCTCGGACAGGGTAACCTTC.

CDR3 protein: CASSQGDAGDNYGYTF. As DNA, the CDR3 is TGCGCCAGCAGCCAAGGAGATGCAGGGGATAACTATGGCTACACCTTC. The gene calls are TRBV4-1 and TRBJ1-2, with a weak D call TRBD1 (6 bases). The V end lost 1 base, the J end lost 1 base, and 13 bases lay between the germline ends. The germline V gene encodes CDR1 MGHRA and CDR2 YSYEKL. The CDR3 totals 16 residues.

This rearrangement joins TRBV3-1 (or the pseudogene TRBV3-2) to TRBJ1-5, with a tentative D call TRBD1 (5 bases). The ends were cut back, 1 base at V and 11 bases at J, with 12 bases in the middle. The CDR3 is made up of 13 amino acids. CDR1 is LGHDT, CDR2 YNNKEL, per germline (reference sequence). This CDR3 reads CASSQGGFESQHF. The CDR3 nucleotides read TGTGCCAGCAGCCAAGGGGGCTTTGAGTCCCAGCATTTT.

The rearrangement joins TRBV27 to TRBJ2-1, with D tentatively TRBD1 (6 bases). The CDR3 has 14 residues. V lost 3 bases to trimming and J lost 1 base, with 7 bases between them. Germline loops: CDR1 MNHEY, CDR2 SMNVEV (reference sequence). The CDR3 loop reads CASSFRGSYNEQFF. CDR3 nucleotides: TGTGCCAGCAGTTTTAGGGGGTCCTACAATGAGCAGTTCTTC.

This clone was recorded only once. The chain joins TRBV30 to TRBJ2-3; 11 bases are a match to TRBD2. Losses at the gene ends were 3 bases for V and 5 bases for J; bases not matched to a gene: 4. CDR1 GTSNPN and CDR2 SVGIG come from the germline V gene (reference sequence). This CDR3 spans 14 amino acids. The CDR3, as DNA: TGTGCCTGGAGAAGTCTAGCGGGGGGAGATACGCAGTATTTT. It yields the protein CAWRSLAGGDTQYF.

V and J are TRBV19 and TRBJ2-2; D may be TRBD1 (5 bases). The germline V and J ends were trimmed by 6 bases and 5 bases, with 10 bases remaining between them. Germline V lookup: CDR1 LNHDA, CDR2 SQIVND (reference sequence). The CDR3 is made up of 13 amino acids. This chain's CDR3 is CASSAQVTGELFF. Here the CDR3 DNA reads TGTGCCAGTAGCGCACAGGTTACCGGGGAGCTGTTTTTT.

This clone was recorded once. Its ends do not fully match the called genes, so a read error is possible. This chain connects TRBV24-1 to TRBJ2-3; D perhaps matches TRBD2 (5 bases). CDR1 and CDR2 from the germline V gene are KGHDR and SFDVKD. There are 10 residues in the CDR3. This chain's CDR3 is CATSWEPHHF. DNA for the CDR3: TGTGCCACCAGTTGGGAGCCCCACCATTTT.

This clone was counted a single time. The CDR3 here is CASSRAGSYYNEQFF. CDR3 in DNA: TGTGCCAGTAGTAGAGCGGGGAGCTATTACAATGAGCAGTTCTTC. V usage is TRBV19 and J usage is TRBJ2-1, with TRBD2 matching over 7 bases. The CDR3 runs 15 residues. Germline V gene data show CDR1 as LNHDA and CDR2 as SQIVND (reference sequence). Trimming at V came to 4 bases and at J to 4 bases, leaving 7 bases not matched to a gene.

The chain couples TRBV28 to TRBJ1-1; D remains ambiguous. Germline values: CDR1 MDHEN, CDR2 SYDVKM. The germline V and J ends were trimmed by 5 bases and 0 bases, with 7 bases remaining between them. This CDR3 is 13 amino acids long. The CDR3 sequence is CASSPGMNTEAFF. CDR3 DNA sequence: TGTGCCAGCAGTCCGGGAATGAACACTGAAGCTTTCTTT.

The V call is TRBV9, the J call TRBJ2-3, with D possibly being TRBD2 (7 bases). CDR1 SGDLS and CDR2 YYNGEE come from the germline V gene. The CDR3 covers 16 residues. The ends were cut back, 0 bases at V and 6 bases at J, with 17 bases in the middle. Here the CDR3 DNA reads TGTGCCAGCAGCGTAGGGCGGGGGCCCGGGATGGATACGCAGTATTTT. This translates into CASSVGRGPGMDTQYF.

This sequence joins TRBV11-3 and TRBJ2-1, with TRBD1 matching over 8 bases. Germline lookup yields CDR1 SGHNT and CDR2 YENEEA. With 0 bases clipped from V and 7 bases from J, the junction kept 5 bases outside the gene matches. This CDR3 contains 15 residues. CDR3 sequence: CASSLDQGARNEQFF. DNA of the CDR3: TGTGCCAGCAGCTTAGACCAGGGGGCGCGGAATGAGCAGTTCTTC.

The V call is TRBV19, the J call TRBJ2-2; 7 nucleotides agree with TRBD1. CDR1 and CDR2 from the germline V gene are LNHDA and SQIVND (reference sequence). V trimming: 7 bases; J trimming: 1 base; junction bases outside the gene matches: 9. The CDR3 is made up of 16 amino acids. The CDR3 nucleotides read TGTGCCAGTACCCCTACCCGGACAGGGAACACCGGGGAGCTGTTTTTT. It is translated as CASTPTRTGNTGELFF.